This entry lists 7 T cell receptor beta chains sequenced from one sample in a study of T cell clonality in common variable immunodeficiency. The table came from immunoSEQ multiplex PCR; TCRdb's copy has only in-frame clones and leaves some out. Singletons are absent from the sample, which has 45,000 to 65,000 clones. Material: peripheral blood mononuclear cells. Receptors originate from a person between 18 and 70 years old in good health.

This clone was recorded at least ten times. The CDR3 end lies 3 residues beyond the end of the read and is filled in from the germline J gene. The gene calls are TRBV6-1 and TRBJ1-5; the match to TRBD1 covers 7 bases. The V gene end was trimmed by 0 bases and the J gene end by 6 bases; junction bases not matched to a gene: 5. The CDR3 extends over 15 amino acids. The germline V gene has CDR1 MNHNS and CDR2 SASEGT. The CDR3 loop reads CASSEAGQGGQPQHF. The part of the CDR3 DNA that was read is TGTGCCAGCAGTGAAGCGGGGCAGGGGGGTCAGCCC.

This clone was observed many times. Read coverage stops 3 residues before the CDR3 terminus; the germline J gene supplies the remainder. This chain uses TRBV30 with TRBJ1-6; 9 bases are shared with TRBD1. This CDR3 contains 15 residues. J gave up 8 bases and V 3 bases, and 8 bases lay outside the gene matches. CDR1 GTSNPN and CDR2 SVGIG come from the germline V gene (reference sequence). The CDR3 reads CAWRETGQGDSPLHF. Partial CDR3 DNA: TGTGCCTGGAGAGAAACGGGACAGGGTGATTCACCC.

This clone was detected ten times or more. The read gets to within 3 residues of the CDR3 end, and the germline J gene fills in the rest. The V call is TRBV30, the J call TRBJ1-1, with D possibly being TRBD1 (6 bases). The CDR3 has 12 amino acids. Germline V gene data show CDR1 as GTSNPN and CDR2 as SVGIG (reference sequence). The CDR3 is CAWTRTEGKAFF. The covered CDR3 bases are TGTGCCTGGACAAGGACAGAGGGGAAA.

This clone was seen ten or more times. The read is 3 residues too short to cover the CDR3 end, so that end is filled in from the germline J gene. V is TRBV7-9 and J is TRBJ2-7, with D perhaps matching TRBD1 (6 bases). V lost 1 base and J 2 bases, leaving 9 bases between the germline ends. This CDR3 has 14 residues. Germline V lookup: CDR1 SEHNR, CDR2 FQNEAQ (reference sequence). CDR3 DNA (partial): TGTGCCAGCAGCTTAGGGACAGACACCTACGAG. This translates into CASSLGTDTYE. The whole CDR3 region reads CASSLGTDTYEQYF. Based on the CDR3 plus reference TRBV7-9 and TRBJ2-7, the full variable domain is DTGVSQNPRHKITKRGQNVTFRCDPISEHNRLYWYRQTLGQGPEFLTYFQNEAQLEKSRLLSDRFSAERPKGSFSTLEIQRTEQGDSAMYLCASSLGTDTYEQYFGPGTRLTVT.

This clone was recorded many times. The read falls 3 residues short of the CDR3 end, and the missing part is taken from the germline J gene. V and J are TRBV20-1 and TRBJ1-1; D uncertain. The V gene lost 1 base and the J gene lost 3 bases, with 6 bases spanning the gap. The germline CDR1 and CDR2 sequences are DFQATT and SNEGSKA (reference sequence). The CDR3 has 12 amino acids. CDR3 bases read: TGCAGTGCTAGAGCGGGGTACACTGAA. It codes for CSARAGYTE. The whole CDR3 sequence reads CSARAGYTEAFF.

Many counts were recorded for this clone. The read terminates 3 residues before the CDR3 end, so the remaining end is supplied by the germline J gene. The chain carries TRBV20-1 and TRBJ2-3, with 9 bases lining up with TRBD1. CDR1 DFQATT and CDR2 SNEGSKA come from the germline V gene (reference sequence). V dropped 6 bases and J dropped 0; count of bases not matched to a gene: 7. This CDR3 is 15 amino acids long. The DNA read from the CDR3 is TGCAGTGCCGACAGGGGGGACAGAAGCACAGATACG. Amino acid sequence: CSADRGDRSTDT. The whole CDR3 reads CSADRGDRSTDTQYF.

This clone was observed many times. The sequenced CDR3 bases are TGTGCCAGCAGCTTTGGGACTAGCGGATACAATGAG. It codes for CASSFGTSGYNE. The CDR3 in its entirety is CASSFGTSGYNEQFF. J is TRBJ2-1 and V is TRBV7-6, with 11 bases identical to TRBD2. The CDR3 end is not reached by the read, which stops 3 residues before it; the germline J gene fills it in. This CDR3 is built from 15 residues. Germline V gene lookup returns CDR1 SGHVS and CDR2 FNYEAQ. Trimming removed 3 bases from V and 4 bases from J; junction bases left unmatched: 2.